The rows below give T cell receptor beta chains drawn from one sample of a study of identical twins. TCRdb processed the 5' RACE reads anew with MiXCR; each CDR3 protein has one entry. The sample holds a few hundred thousand distinct CDR3 sequences, 7% to 9.5% seen once. Sequenced sample: naive T cells sorted from blood. The origin of the receptors is a woman aged 45-59 years in good health. Both conserved end residues are part of each CDR3. Fields, in order: J gene, V gene, D gene, clone size, CDR3 protein, CDR3 DNA. The D gene is left open where the match is weak. Clone size is given for some rows only: seen once, a few or many times, or a class if the clone is expanded.

>TRBJ1-1|TRBV7-9|TRBD1|few
CASSLAQGAYTEAFF
TGTGCCAGCAGCTTAGCGCAGGGGGCCTACACTGAAGCTTTCTTT
>TRBJ2-2|TRBV3-1|-|many
CASSQGLLANTGELFF
TGTGCCAGCAGCCAAGGTTTACTAGCGAACACCGGGGAGCTGTTTTTT
>TRBJ2-1|TRBV20-1|-|-
CSARDSAGSYNEQFF
TGCAGTGCTAGAGATTCGGCAGGGAGCTACAATGAGCAGTTCTTC
>TRBJ1-5|TRBV20-1|-|-
CSAINAPNQPQHF
TGCAGTGCCATCAACGCCCCCAATCAGCCCCAGCATTTT
>TRBJ2-1|TRBV4-1|-|many
CASSQGLAGYNEQFF
TGCGCCAGCAGCCAAGGTCTAGCTGGCTACAATGAGCAGTTCTTC
>TRBJ2-1|TRBV29-1|TRBD2|many
CSVIGLAGVDEQFF
TGCAGCGTTATAGGACTAGCGGGAGTGGATGAGCAGTTCTTC
>TRBJ2-3|TRBV28|TRBD2|many
CASVMSGGSLSDTQYF
TGTGCCAGCGTTATGTCAGGCGGGAGTCTGTCAGATACGCAGTATTTT
>TRBJ2-7|TRBV2|-|-
CASSVPQGTSYEQYF
TGTGCCAGCAGTGTTCCCCAGGGGACCTCCTACGAGCAGTACTTC
>TRBJ2-1|TRBV15|TRBD2|-
CATSRDSVREGPYNEQFF
TGTGCCACCAGCAGAGATTCTGTGCGGGAGGGGCCCTACAATGAGCAGTTCTTC
>TRBJ1-1|TRBV25-1|-|many
CASNPGPVGTEAFF
TGTGCCAGCAATCCGGGCCCTGTGGGCACTGAAGCTTTCTTT
>TRBJ1-3|TRBV25-1|-|few
CASSDTGPQTGNTIYF
TGTGCCAGCAGTGATACGGGACCGCAAACTGGAAACACCATATATTTT
>TRBJ1-4|TRBV18|-|-
CASSPGAPANEKLFF
TGTGCCAGCTCACCAGGGGCGCCGGCTAATGAAAAACTGTTTTTT
>TRBJ2-3|TRBV6-5|-|-
CASSLNNRGTDTQYF
TGTGCCAGCAGCCTTAATAACCGCGGGACAGATACGCAGTATTTT
>TRBJ1-1|TRBV11-2|-|many
CASSSMTYEAFF
TGTGCCAGCAGCTCAATGACGTATGAAGCTTTCTTT
>TRBJ1-5|TRBV20-1|-|-
CSAIVGDRGNQPQHF
TGCAGTGCAATTGTAGGGGATCGGGGCAATCAGCCCCAGCATTTT
>TRBJ2-2|TRBV5-1|-|few
CASRSLSNTGELFF
TGCGCCAGCAGGTCGCTGTCGAACACCGGGGAGCTGTTTTTT
>TRBJ1-2|TRBV6-5|TRBD1|few
CASSYQGQGYGYTF
TGTGCCAGCAGTTACCAGGGACAGGGCTATGGCTACACCTTC
>TRBJ2-2|TRBV24-1|TRBD2|many
CATRTGGGETGELFF
TGTGCCACCAGGACGGGAGGAGGGGAAACCGGGGAGCTGTTTTTT
>TRBJ2-3|TRBV15|TRBD2|many
CATSALTSGSFTDTQYF
TGTGCCACCAGCGCCTTGACTAGCGGAAGTTTCACAGATACGCAGTATTTT
>TRBJ2-5|TRBV19|TRBD2|-
CASRGSRRGIQETQYF
TGTGCCAGTAGAGGGTCCCGGCGGGGGATCCAAGAGACCCAGTACTTC
>TRBJ2-2|TRBV7-9|-|many
CASSSTGSPGELFF
TGTGCCAGCAGCTCAACAGGGTCCCCCGGGGAGCTGTTTTTT
>TRBJ1-2|TRBV4-1|-|many
CASSTPTEGYTF
TGCGCCAGCAGCACCCCGACGGAAGGCTACACCTTC
>TRBJ2-2|TRBV15|-|-
CATSLQEWGGTGELFF
TGTGCCACCAGCCTCCAAGAGTGGGGTGGGACCGGGGAGCTGTTTTTT
>TRBJ2-7|TRBV7-3|-|-
CASSLRASLYEQYF
TGTGCCAGCAGCTTACGGGCGTCTTTGTACGAGCAGTACTTC
>TRBJ2-1|TRBV29-1|TRBD2|-
CSVVLAGTYNEQFF
TGCAGCGTGGTCCTAGCGGGGACCTACAATGAGCAGTTCTTC
>TRBJ2-1|TRBV15|TRBD2|few
CATSRVSGIGSYNEQFF
TGTGCCACCAGCAGGGTTAGCGGGATAGGGTCCTACAATGAGCAGTTCTTC
>TRBJ2-5|TRBV2|TRBD2|many
CASRVTAGEEQETQYF
TGTGCCAGCAGGGTTACGGCGGGGGAAGAACAAGAGACCCAGTACTTC
>TRBJ2-1|TRBV12-3/TRBV12-4|-|many
CASSPQGYNEQFF
TGTGCCAGCAGTCCGCAGGGTTACAATGAGCAGTTCTTC
>TRBJ1-3|TRBV12-3/TRBV12-4|-|few
CASNQARSGNTIYF
TGTGCCAGCAACCAGGCCCGCTCTGGAAACACCATATATTTT
>TRBJ2-1|TRBV12-5|-|-
CASDTGDRALNEQFF
TGTGCTAGTGATACCGGGGATAGGGCCTTGAATGAGCAGTTCTTC
>TRBJ2-4|TRBV5-1|-|-
CASRVGKFSAKNIQYF
TGCGCCAGCAGGGTGGGGAAGTTCTCCGCCAAAAACATTCAGTACTTC
>TRBJ2-1|TRBV29-1|TRBD1|few
CSVLIDRGGEQFF
TGCAGCGTCCTCATAGACAGGGGGGGTGAGCAGTTCTTC
>TRBJ1-2|TRBV4-1|-|-
CASSLTDGYYGYTF
TGCGCCAGCAGCCTTACGGACGGATACTATGGCTACACCTTC
>TRBJ2-5|TRBV2|-|few
CASRGGSGETQYF
TGTGCCAGCAGGGGGGGCTCCGGAGAGACCCAGTACTTC